This TCR beta chain was sequenced during a study of blood T cell repertoires in COVID-19. Profiling relied on immunoSEQ multiplex PCR, and the TCRdb table lists in-frame clones only, not all of them. The sample lists roughly 380,000 clones, approximately 89% occurring once. The V gene lost 5 bases and the J gene lost 0 bases, with 10 bases spanning the gap. The germline V gene encodes CDR1 SGHTA and CDR2 FQGNSA. This CDR3 comprises 14 residues. The sample consisted of peripheral blood. The receptor's source is a woman aged 60 to 75 with COVID-19, enrolled during active disease. The chain joins TRBV7-2 to TRBJ1-1; no clear D gene. CDR3 bases: TGTGCCAGCAGCGCCGGACTGTTGAACACTGAAGCTTTCTTT. It encodes CASSAGLLNTEAFF.